Below, one TCR beta chain is given with its context. Its specificity is not known. Generated by immunoSEQ multiplex PCR, the TCRdb table keeps only in-frame clones and is missing some. The sample has 95,000 to 150,000 clones; over 85% are singletons. The CDR3 sequence is 15 residues long. V was shortened by 11 bases and J by 2 bases, with 19 bases between the two germline ends. The germline V gene has CDR1 MNHNS and CDR2 SASEGT. This entry comes from a study of cytomegalovirus exposure and HLA in healthy donors. Notes on the study in general: Across donors, most TCRs were seen rarely, yet some public ones were widespread. Associated with cytomegalovirus, according to the listing, were around 160 TCR beta chains.

The rearrangement uses TRBV6-1 and TRBJ1-5, with D perhaps matching TRBD1 (6 bases). Sequenced: PBMCs. This TCR came from a woman younger than 35 in good health and CMV-seronegative. The CDR3 here is CASKGGRGGNQPQHF. The CDR3 DNA sequence: TGTGCCTCTAAGGGCGGCAGGGGAGGCAATCAGCCCCAGCATTTT.